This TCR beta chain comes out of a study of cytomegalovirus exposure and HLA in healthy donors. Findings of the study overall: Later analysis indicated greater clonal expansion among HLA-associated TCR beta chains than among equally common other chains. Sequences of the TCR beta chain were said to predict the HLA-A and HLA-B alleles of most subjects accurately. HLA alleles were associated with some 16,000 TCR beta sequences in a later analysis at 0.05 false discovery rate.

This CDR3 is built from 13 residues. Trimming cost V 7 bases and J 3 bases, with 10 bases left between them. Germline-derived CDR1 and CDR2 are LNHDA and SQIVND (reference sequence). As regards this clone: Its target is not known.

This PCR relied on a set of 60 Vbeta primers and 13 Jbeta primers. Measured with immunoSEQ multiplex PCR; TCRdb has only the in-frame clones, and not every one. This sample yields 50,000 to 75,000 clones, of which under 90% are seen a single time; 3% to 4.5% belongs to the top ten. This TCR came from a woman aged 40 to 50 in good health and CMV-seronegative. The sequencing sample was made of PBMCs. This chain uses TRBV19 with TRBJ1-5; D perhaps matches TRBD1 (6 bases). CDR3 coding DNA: TGTGCCAGTACAGGGGCCTACAATCAGCCCCAGCATTTT. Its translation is CASTGAYNQPQHF.